These 24 T cell receptor beta chains were all obtained from the same sample, sequenced in a study of graft-versus-host responses after intestinal transplantation (TCRdb year 2021). These receptors' targets are unknown. The time point label on this specimen signifies: cells obtained before transplantation from donor or recipient. Receptor amplification or capture employed the immunoSEQ multiplex PCR assay. Here the immuneACCESS table is served through TCRdb, limited to in-frame sequences with V and J called. Missing clones are a known gap in these copies; in checked studies unresolved V genes cover under half, and the rest lacks a known reason. The sample yields 130,000 or so clones; roughly 91% were counted once. The ten largest clones represent about 0.18% of the sample. The material sequenced was unstimulated CD4+ T cells sorted from spleen or lymph node cells, taken before intestinal transplant. These receptors were collected from a human donor who received an intestinal transplant.

V is TRBV30 and J is TRBJ1-6; D may be TRBD1 (5 bases). Germline assignment: CDR1 GTSNPN and CDR2 SVGIG (reference sequence). Trimming took 2 bases from V and 5 from J, leaving 10 bases between them. CDR3 length: 14 residues. The CDR3 spells CAWSTGQDNSPLHF. CDR3 bases: TGTGCCTGGAGTACAGGCCAGGATAATTCACCCCTCCACTTT.

The genes are TRBV5-4 and TRBJ2-5, with a tentative D call TRBD2 (6 bases). This CDR3 contains 13 residues. Germline loops: CDR1 SGHNT, CDR2 YYREEE (reference sequence). The V end was cut by 0 bases, the J end by 5 bases, with 8 bases between. For the CDR3, the DNA is TGTGCCAGCAGCTTGGGGGGGAGGGAGACCCAGTACTTC. It encodes CASSLGGRETQYF.

This chain joins TRBV11-1 and TRBJ2-1; D is possibly TRBD1 (6 bases). This CDR3 is built from 14 residues. The V gene lost 4 bases and the J gene lost 4 bases, with 11 bases spanning the gap. CDR1 is SGHAT, CDR2 FQDESV, per germline (reference sequence). The CDR3 loop is CASSYKGQYNEQFF. The CDR3 nucleotides read TGTGCCAGCAGCTACAAAGGACAGTACAATGAGCAGTTCTTC.

The chain couples TRBV28 to TRBJ1-5; D is unresolved. Germline CDR1 reads MDHEN; CDR2 reads SYDVKM. Trimming pared 8 bases from V and 7 bases from J, leaving 12 bases between. This CDR3 contains 12 residues. The CDR3 bases are TGTGCCAGCGAAAAGGGTCGCCAGCCCCAGCATTTT. It is translated as CASEKGRQPQHF.

The chain combines TRBV29-1 with TRBJ2-1; 8 bases line up with TRBD1. The CDR3 totals 14 residues. Germline CDR1 SQVTM, CDR2 ANQGSEA. J was trimmed by 2 bases and V by 7 bases; bases with no gene match: 7. The CDR3 is CSAEQQGAYNEQFF. Written as DNA, the CDR3 is TGCAGCGCTGAGCAACAGGGGGCCTACAATGAGCAGTTCTTC.

The chain uses TRBV10-1 and TRBJ1-2; 8 positions agree with TRBD1. This CDR3 comprises 12 residues. With 4 bases clipped from V and 7 bases from J, the junction kept 2 bases outside the gene matches. The V gene's germline CDR1 is WNHNN and CDR2 SYGVQD (reference sequence). The CDR3 protein is CASSGDRGGYTF. CDR3 nucleotides: TGCGCCAGCAGTGGCGACAGGGGTGGCTACACCTTC.

The chain links TRBV5-4 to TRBJ2-7, with D perhaps given as TRBD1 or TRBD2 (7 bases each). The germline V gene encodes CDR1 SGHNT and CDR2 YYREEE (reference sequence). The ends were cut back, 4 bases at V and 4 bases at J, with 12 bases in the middle. This CDR3 has 13 amino acids. The CDR3 is CASSPGGGYEQYF. CDR3 in DNA: TGTGCCAGCAGCCCAGGGGGGGGTTACGAGCAGTACTTC.

The rearrangement joins TRBV5-4 to TRBJ2-1; D unresolved. The CDR3 has 17 residues. Germline V gene lookup returns CDR1 SGHNT and CDR2 YYREEE (reference sequence). With 4 bases removed from V and 9 bases from J, the gap between germline ends came to 26 bases. In DNA form, the CDR3 reads TGTGCCAGCAGCGCGCGTTTCCCCTTCTCCCGTGCAGTTGAGCAGTTCTTC. Encoded protein: CASSARFPFSRAVEQFF. Combining the CDR3 with reference TRBV5-4 and TRBJ2-1 gives the whole variable domain ETGVTQSPTHLIKTRGQQVTLRCSSQSGHNTVSWYQQALGQGPQFIFQYYREEENGRGNFPPRFSGLQFPNYSSELNVNALELDDSALYLCASSARFPFSRAVEQFFGPGTRLTVL.

V and J are TRBV4-2 and TRBJ2-2, with 9 bases matching TRBD2. Germline assignment: CDR1 LGHNA and CDR2 YNFKEQ. This CDR3 has 17 residues. V shed 1 base and J 5 bases; nucleotides not matched to a gene: 8. CDR3 protein: CASSQGNSGRETGELFF. The CDR3 DNA reads as TGTGCCAGCAGCCAAGGAAATAGCGGGAGAGAAACCGGGGAGCTGTTTTTT.

The chain links TRBV10-3 to TRBJ2-1; D not resolved. CDR1 is ENHRY, CDR2 SYGVKD, per germline. The germline V and J ends were trimmed by 0 bases and 8 bases, with 23 bases remaining between them. The CDR3 spans 18 residues. The CDR3 here is CAISESLSRLKARDEQFF. CDR3 bases: TGTGCCATCAGTGAGTCGCTCTCGCGGCTAAAGGCTAGGGATGAGCAGTTCTTC.

The V call is TRBV30, the J call TRBJ2-7; TRBD1 matches at 8 bases. CDR3 length equals 15 residues. The V segment lost 3 bases and the J segment 2 bases; nucleotides outside the gene matches: 9. In germline, CDR1 is GTSNPN, CDR2 SVGIG (reference sequence). The CDR3 region is CAWRNPGTGTYEQYF. CDR3 DNA sequence: TGTGCCTGGAGGAACCCCGGGACAGGCACCTACGAGCAGTACTTC. Together with reference TRBV30 and TRBJ2-7, the CDR3 gives the full variable domain: SQTIHQWPATLVQPVGSPLSLECTVEGTSNPNLYWYRQAAGRGLQLLFYSVGIGQISSEVPQNLSASRPQDRQFILSSKKLLLSDSGFYLCAWRNPGTGTYEQYFGPGTRLTVT.

The rearrangement joins TRBV6-1 to TRBJ1-1; 8 bases align to TRBD1. The length of the CDR3 is 13 residues. V was clipped by 4 bases and J by 11 bases; unmatched bases: 9. Germline V CDR1 and CDR2: MNHNS, SASEGT. CDR3 sequence (DNA): TGTGCCAGCAGTGCAAACGGACAGGGCGACGCTTTCTTT. Translated: CASSANGQGDAFF.

J is TRBJ2-7 and V is TRBV18, with D maybe TRBD1 (6 bases). The CDR3 length is 14 residues. V lost 5 bases, J lost 1 base, and 12 bases lay in between. Germline values: CDR1 KGHSH, CDR2 LQKENI. The CDR3 loop is CASSATGLSYEQYF. The CDR3 region has the DNA TGTGCCAGCTCAGCCACAGGGTTGTCCTACGAGCAGTACTTC.

The rearrangement links TRBV30 to TRBJ1-5; 7 bases align to TRBD1. Germline V gene data show CDR1 as GTSNPN and CDR2 as SVGIG (reference sequence). Trimming took 0 bases from V and 5 from J; bases not matched to a gene: 10. This CDR3 spans 16 amino acids. Here the CDR3 reads CAWSVRQGIVDQPQHF. The DNA for the CDR3 is TGTGCCTGGAGTGTACGACAGGGTATCGTTGATCAGCCCCAGCATTTT.

The chain has TRBV30 and TRBJ2-5, with TRBD2 matching 8 bases. The germline V gene has CDR1 GTSNPN and CDR2 SVGIG (reference sequence). J was trimmed by 6 bases and V by 3 bases; bases with no gene match: 6. The CDR3 is 13 amino acids. CDR3 DNA: TGTGCCTGGAGCGGGAGGGGGGTGCAGACCCAGTACTTC. It encodes CAWSGRGVQTQYF.

The chain is built from TRBV6-1 and TRBJ2-7, with D unclear. Germline assignment: CDR1 MNHNS and CDR2 SASEGT. Deletions cut 4 bases from V and 3 bases from J, with 10 bases between. The CDR3 is made up of 13 amino acids. CDR3: CASSGLTRYEQYF. For the CDR3, the DNA is TGTGCCAGCAGTGGTTTGACGCGCTACGAGCAGTACTTC.

The gene calls are TRBV11-2 and TRBJ2-1; 10 nucleotides agree with TRBD2. The CDR3 is 16 residues long. Germline V gene sequence: CDR1 SGHAT, CDR2 FQNNGV. The junction had 3 bases not matched to a gene; V was cut back by 0 bases and J by 4 bases. CDR3: CASSLELAGIYNEQFF. The CDR3 DNA reads as TGTGCCAGCAGCTTAGAACTAGCGGGGATATACAATGAGCAGTTCTTC. The full variable domain, with the rest looked up from reference TRBV11-2 and TRBJ2-1, is EAGVAQSPRYKIIEKRQSVAFWCNPISGHATLYWYQQILGQGPKLLIQFQNNGVVDDSQLPKDRFSAERLKGVDSTLKIQPAKLEDSAVYLCASSLELAGIYNEQFFGPGTRLTVL.

The chain recombines TRBV7-8 with TRBJ2-1; D assignment may be TRBD1 or TRBD2 (5 bases each). The ends were cut back, 1 base at V and 4 bases at J, with 14 bases in the middle. The CDR3 has 16 amino acids. Germline V gene sequence: CDR1 SGHVS, CDR2 FQNEAQ. The CDR3 region has the DNA TGTGCCAGCAGCTTAGTTTCCAGGGAGCCTTACAATGAGCAGTTCTTC. Protein product: CASSLVSREPYNEQFF.

This clone was detected only once. CDR3 bases: TGTGCCAGCAGCTTGGAAGGCGGGAGGGCCAAAGAGACCCAGTACTTC. Translating it yields CASSLEGGRAKETQYF. This chain links TRBV5-4 with TRBJ2-5; the match to TRBD2 covers 9 bases. V was clipped by 0 bases and J by 3 bases; unmatched bases: 6. Germline V gene lookup returns CDR1 SGHNT and CDR2 YYREEE (reference sequence). The CDR3 is 16 amino acids.

The CDR3 DNA reads as TGTGCCAGCGAAACAGGGACTCAAGAGACCCAGTACTTC. Translated, it gives CASETGTQETQYF. This chain uses TRBV2 with TRBJ2-5, with D perhaps TRBD1 or TRBD2 (6 bases each). The CDR3 runs 13 residues. CDR1 SNHLY and CDR2 FYNNEI come from the germline V gene. Trimming took off 8 bases at V and 2 bases at J, with 12 bases between the two ends. Filled out from reference TRBV2 and TRBJ2-5, the complete variable domain reads EPEVTQTPSHQVTQMGQEVILRCVPISNHLYFYWYRQILGQKVEFLVSFYNNEISEKSEIFDDQFSVERPDGSNFTLKIRSTKLEDSAMYFCASETGTQETQYFGPGTRLLVL.

This clone was seen a few times. The chain joins TRBV7-9 to TRBJ2-7, with 8 bases fitting TRBD1. Germline CDR1 reads SEHNR; CDR2 reads FQNEAQ (reference sequence). J was trimmed by 0 bases and V by 5 bases; bases with no gene match: 3. The CDR3 covers 14 residues. The chain's CDR3 is CASSPRGLSYEQYF. In nucleotides, the CDR3 is TGTGCCAGCAGCCCCAGGGGGCTCTCCTACGAGCAGTACTTC.

The chain has TRBV5-1 and TRBJ2-2; 12 bases line up with TRBD2. CDR3 size: 18 residues. The germline CDR1 and CDR2 sequences are SGHRS and YFSETQ. Trimming took 7 bases from V and 7 from J; bases not matched to a gene: 17. CDR3 nucleotides: TGCGCCAGCTCCGGACTCCGCGGGACTAGCGGGTTCCGCGGGGAGCTGTTTTTT. It translates to CASSGLRGTSGFRGELFF.

The rearrangement uses TRBV12-5 and TRBJ2-2; 7 bases fit TRBD1. The CDR3 has 13 residues. The germline CDR1 and CDR2 sequences are LGHNT and FRNRAP. After removal of 0 bases from V and 13 bases from J, the junction contained 5 bases not matched to a gene. The CDR3 is CASGLVNRGGLFF. CDR3 nucleotide sequence: TGTGCTAGTGGTTTGGTAAACAGGGGTGGGCTGTTTTTT.

The chain combines TRBV15 with TRBJ2-1, with 10 bases identical to TRBD1. The trim removed 3 bases at V and 6 bases at J, leaving 5 bases unmatched. The CDR3 totals 15 residues. Looked up from germline, CDR1 is LNHNV and CDR2 is YYDKDF (reference sequence). CDR3 loop: CATSSEGTGVNEQFF. The CDR3 nucleotides are TGTGCCACCAGCAGCGAAGGGACAGGGGTCAATGAGCAGTTCTTC.